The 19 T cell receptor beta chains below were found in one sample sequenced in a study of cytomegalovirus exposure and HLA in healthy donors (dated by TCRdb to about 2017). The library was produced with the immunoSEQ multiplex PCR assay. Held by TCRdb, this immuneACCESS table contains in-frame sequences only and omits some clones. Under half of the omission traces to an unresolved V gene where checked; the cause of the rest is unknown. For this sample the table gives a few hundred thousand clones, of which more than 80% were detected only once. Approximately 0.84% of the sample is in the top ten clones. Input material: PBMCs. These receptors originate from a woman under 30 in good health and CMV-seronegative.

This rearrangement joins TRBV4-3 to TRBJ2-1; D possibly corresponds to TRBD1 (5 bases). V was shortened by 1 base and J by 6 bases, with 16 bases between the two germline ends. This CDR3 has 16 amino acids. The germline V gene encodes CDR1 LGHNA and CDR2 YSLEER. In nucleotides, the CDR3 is TGCGCCAGCAGCCAAGGGATCACACAGGCAGGCAATGAGCAGTTCTTC. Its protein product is CASSQGITQAGNEQFF.

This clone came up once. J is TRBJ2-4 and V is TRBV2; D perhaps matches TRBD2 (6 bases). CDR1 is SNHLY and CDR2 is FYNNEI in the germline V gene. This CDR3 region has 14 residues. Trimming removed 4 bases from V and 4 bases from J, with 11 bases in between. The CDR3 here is CASSGGDLKNIQYF. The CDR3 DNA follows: TGTGCCAGCAGTGGGGGGGACTTAAAAAACATTCAGTACTTC.

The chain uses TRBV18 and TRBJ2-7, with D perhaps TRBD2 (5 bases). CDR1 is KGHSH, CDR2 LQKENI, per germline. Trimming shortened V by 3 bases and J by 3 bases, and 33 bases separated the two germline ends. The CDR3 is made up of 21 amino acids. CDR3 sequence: CASSPPVLVKLPPRIHYEQYF. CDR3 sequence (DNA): TGTGCCAGCTCACCTCCTGTACTAGTGAAGTTGCCCCCCCGGATTCACTACGAGCAGTACTTC. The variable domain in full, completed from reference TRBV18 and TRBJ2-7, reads NAGVMQNPRHLVRRRGQEARLRCSPMKGHSHVYWYRQLPEEGLKFMVYLQKENIIDESGMPKERFSAEFPKEGPSILRIQQVVRGDSAAYFCASSPPVLVKLPPRIHYEQYFGPGTRLTVT.

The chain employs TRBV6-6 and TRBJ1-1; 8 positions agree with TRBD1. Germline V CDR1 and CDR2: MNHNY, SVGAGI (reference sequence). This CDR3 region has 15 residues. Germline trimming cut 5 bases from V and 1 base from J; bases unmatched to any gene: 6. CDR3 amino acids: CASSKLQGENTEAFF. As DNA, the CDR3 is TGTGCCAGCAGTAAACTACAGGGGGAGAACACTGAAGCTTTCTTT.

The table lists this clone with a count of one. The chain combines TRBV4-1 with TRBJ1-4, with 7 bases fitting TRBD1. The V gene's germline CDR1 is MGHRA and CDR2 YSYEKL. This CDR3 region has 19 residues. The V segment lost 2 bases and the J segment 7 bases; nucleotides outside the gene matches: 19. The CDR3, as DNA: TGCGCCAGCAGCCAAACCCTACAGGGGAGCGGGTCTCTAGGTGAAAAACTGTTTTTT. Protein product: CASSQTLQGSGSLGEKLFF.

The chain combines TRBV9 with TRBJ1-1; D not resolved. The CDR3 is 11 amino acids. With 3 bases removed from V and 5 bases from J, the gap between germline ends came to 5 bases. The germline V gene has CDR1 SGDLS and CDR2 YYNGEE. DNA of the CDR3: TGTGCCAGCAGCGCAGGAACTGAAGCTTTCTTT. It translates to CASSAGTEAFF. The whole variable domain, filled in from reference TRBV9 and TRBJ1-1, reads DSGVTQTPKHLITATGQRVTLRCSPRSGDLSVYWYQQSLDQGLQFLIQYYNGEERAKGNILERFSAQQFPDLHSELNLSSLELGDSALYFCASSAGTEAFFGQGTRLTVV.

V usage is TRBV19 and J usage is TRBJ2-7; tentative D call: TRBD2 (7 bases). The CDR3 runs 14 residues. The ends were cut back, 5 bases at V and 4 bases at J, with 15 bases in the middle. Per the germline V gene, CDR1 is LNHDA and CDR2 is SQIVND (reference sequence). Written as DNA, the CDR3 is TGTGCCAGTAGTCTCCACAGGGAGGGGTACGAGCAGTACTTC. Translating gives CASSLHREGYEQYF. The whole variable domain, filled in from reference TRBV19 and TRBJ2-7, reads DGGITQSPKYLFRKEGQNVTLSCEQNLNHDAMYWYRQDPGQGLRLIYYSQIVNDFQKGDIAEGYSVSREKKESFPLTVTSAQKNPTAFYLCASSLHREGYEQYFGPGTRLTVT.

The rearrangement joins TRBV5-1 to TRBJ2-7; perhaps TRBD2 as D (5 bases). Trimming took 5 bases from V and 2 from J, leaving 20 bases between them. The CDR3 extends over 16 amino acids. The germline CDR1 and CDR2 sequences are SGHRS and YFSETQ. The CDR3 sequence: CASSPMGSPSTYEQYF. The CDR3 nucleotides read TGCGCCAGCAGTCCAATGGGGAGCCCATCAACCTACGAGCAGTACTTC.

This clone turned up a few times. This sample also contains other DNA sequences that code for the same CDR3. The CDR3 reads CASSQDRLAGETQYF. CDR3 nucleotide sequence: TGCGCCAGCAGCCAAGATCGTCTAGCGGGAGAGACCCAGTACTTC. The chain combines TRBV4-3 with TRBJ2-5, with 8 bases matching TRBD2. The J segment lost 4 bases and the V segment lost 0 bases, leaving 4 bases of the junction unmatched. The CDR3 contains 15 residues. Germline V gives CDR1 LGHNA, CDR2 YSLEER.

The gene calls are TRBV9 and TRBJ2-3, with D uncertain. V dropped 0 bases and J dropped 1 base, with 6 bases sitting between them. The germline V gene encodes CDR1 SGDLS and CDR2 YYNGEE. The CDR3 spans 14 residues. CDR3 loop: CASSVGPGTDTQYF. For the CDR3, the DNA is TGTGCCAGCAGCGTAGGGCCTGGCACAGATACGCAGTATTTT.

The CDR3 region has the DNA TGTGCCAGCAGCTTAGAACTTGCCCTAAACCTCTACGAGCAGTACTTC. Its translation is CASSLELALNLYEQYF. The J gene is TRBJ2-7, the V gene TRBV7-2; D remains ambiguous. Per the germline V gene, CDR1 is SGHTA and CDR2 is FQGNSA. Trimming stripped 1 base from V and 3 bases from J, with 16 bases between. The CDR3 has 16 residues.

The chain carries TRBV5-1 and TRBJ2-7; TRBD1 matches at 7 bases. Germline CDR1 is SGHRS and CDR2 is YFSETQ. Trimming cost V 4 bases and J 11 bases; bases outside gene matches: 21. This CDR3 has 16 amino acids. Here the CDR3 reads CASSPLDRDNPLREYF. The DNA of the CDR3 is TGCGCCAGCAGCCCACTTGACAGGGACAACCCTCTTCGGGAGTACTTC.

The CDR3 nucleotides are TGTGCCAGCAGCTTCGTCCTCCGCGGGACTGAAGCTTTCTTT. Translated: CASSFVLRGTEAFF. J is TRBJ1-1 and V is TRBV7-8; D is unresolved. The V gene's germline CDR1 is SGHVS and CDR2 FQNEAQ. The ends were cut back, 3 bases at V and 5 bases at J, with 13 bases in the middle. The CDR3 totals 14 residues.

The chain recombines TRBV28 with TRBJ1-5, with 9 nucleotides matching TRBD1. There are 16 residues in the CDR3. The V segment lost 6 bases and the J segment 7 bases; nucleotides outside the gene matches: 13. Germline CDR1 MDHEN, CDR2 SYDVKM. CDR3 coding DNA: TGTGCCAGCAGGGCATCGGGACAGGGTATGATCCAGCCCCAGCATTTT. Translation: CASRASGQGMIQPQHF.

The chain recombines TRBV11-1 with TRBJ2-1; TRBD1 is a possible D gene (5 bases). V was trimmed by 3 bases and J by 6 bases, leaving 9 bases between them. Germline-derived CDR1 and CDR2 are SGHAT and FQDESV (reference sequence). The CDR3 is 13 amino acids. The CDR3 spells CASSLGPGNEQFF. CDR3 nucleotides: TGTGCCAGCAGCTTGGGGCCCGGCAATGAGCAGTTCTTC.

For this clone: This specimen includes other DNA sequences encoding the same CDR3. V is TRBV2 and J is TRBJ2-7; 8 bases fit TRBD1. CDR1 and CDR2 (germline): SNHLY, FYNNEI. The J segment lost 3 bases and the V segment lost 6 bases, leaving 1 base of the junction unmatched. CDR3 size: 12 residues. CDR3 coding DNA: TGTGCCAGCAGAGGACAGGGCTACGAGCAGTACTTC. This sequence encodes CASRGQGYEQYF. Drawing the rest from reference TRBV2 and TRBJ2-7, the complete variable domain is EPEVTQTPSHQVTQMGQEVILRCVPISNHLYFYWYRQILGQKVEFLVSFYNNEISEKSEIFDDQFSVERPDGSNFTLKIRSTKLEDSAMYFCASRGQGYEQYFGPGTRLTVT.

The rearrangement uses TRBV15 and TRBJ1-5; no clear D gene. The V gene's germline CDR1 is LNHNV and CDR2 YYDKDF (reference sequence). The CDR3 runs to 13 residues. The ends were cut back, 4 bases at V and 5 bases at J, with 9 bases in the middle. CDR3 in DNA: TGTGCCACCAGCACACAACAAGATCAGCCCCAGCATTTT. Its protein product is CATSTQQDQPQHF.

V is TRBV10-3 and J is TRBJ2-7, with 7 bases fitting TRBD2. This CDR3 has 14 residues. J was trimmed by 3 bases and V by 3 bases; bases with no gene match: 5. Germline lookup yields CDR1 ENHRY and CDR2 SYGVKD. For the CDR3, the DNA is TGTGCCATCAGTGACGGATCGGGAGGCTACGAGCAGTACTTC. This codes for CAISDGSGGYEQYF.

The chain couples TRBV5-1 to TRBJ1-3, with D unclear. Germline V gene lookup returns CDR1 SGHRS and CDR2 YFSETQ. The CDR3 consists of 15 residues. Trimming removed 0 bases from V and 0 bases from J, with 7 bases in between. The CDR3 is CASSLEAGSGNTIYF. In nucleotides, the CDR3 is TGCGCCAGCAGCTTGGAGGCAGGCTCTGGAAACACCATATATTTT.